Below, one TCR beta chain is given with its context. As yet, its antigen is unknown. The sample is drawn from a study of cytomegalovirus exposure and HLA in healthy donors. Study-level background: Counted in an early data release were 85 million or so unique TCRs from HLA-typed donors.

Donors were nominally healthy when sampled, though unrecorded immune exposures were likely. Both 60 Vbeta primers and 13 Jbeta primers went into the PCR. Data came from immunoSEQ multiplex PCR; TCRdb stores just in-frame clones and leaves some out. Of about 94,000 clones in the sample, about 74% were seen once. The V and J ends lost 5 bases and 4 bases, in that order; junction bases with no gene match: 12. The CDR3 consists of 16 residues. Germline V gene lookup returns CDR1 SEHNR and CDR2 FQNEAQ (reference sequence). Study-wide results and limits: Excluded were some V segments that proved indistinguishable, including TRBV6-2 and TRBV6-3. Previous analysis showed most TCR beta V segments were productive about 87% or about 30% of the time.

The receptor was derived from a man under 40 in good health and CMV-seronegative. The chain carries TRBV7-9 and TRBJ2-7, with 9 bases identical to TRBD1. Sequenced material: PBMCs. The CDR3 DNA follows: TGTGCCAGCAGCATGACCTCCGGGACAGGGATATACGAGCAGTACTTC. This translates into CASSMTSGTGIYEQYF. Full variable domain (missing parts from reference TRBV7-9 and TRBJ2-7): DTGVSQNPRHKITKRGQNVTFRCDPISEHNRLYWYRQTLGQGPEFLTYFQNEAQLEKSRLLSDRFSAERPKGSFSTLEIQRTEQGDSAMYLCASSMTSGTGIYEQYFGPGTRLTVT.